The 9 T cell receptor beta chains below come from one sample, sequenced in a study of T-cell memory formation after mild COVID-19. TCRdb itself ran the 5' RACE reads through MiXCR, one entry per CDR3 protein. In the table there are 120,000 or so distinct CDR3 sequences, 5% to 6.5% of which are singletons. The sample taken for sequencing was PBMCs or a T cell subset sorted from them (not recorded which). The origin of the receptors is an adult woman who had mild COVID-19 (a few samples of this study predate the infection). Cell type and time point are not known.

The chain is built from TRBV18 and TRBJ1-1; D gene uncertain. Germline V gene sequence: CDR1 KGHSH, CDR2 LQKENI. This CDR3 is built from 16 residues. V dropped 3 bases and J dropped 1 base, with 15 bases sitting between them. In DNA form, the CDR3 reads TGTGCCAGCTCACCTGCCAGCCAGGCCCCGAACACTGAAGCTTTCTTT. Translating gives CASSPASQAPNTEAFF.

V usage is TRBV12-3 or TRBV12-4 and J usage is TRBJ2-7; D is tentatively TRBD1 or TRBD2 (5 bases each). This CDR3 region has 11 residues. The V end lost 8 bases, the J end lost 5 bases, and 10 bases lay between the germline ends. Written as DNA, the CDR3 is TGTGCCAGCGCTGAGGGGAACGAGCAGTACTTC. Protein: CASAEGNEQYF.

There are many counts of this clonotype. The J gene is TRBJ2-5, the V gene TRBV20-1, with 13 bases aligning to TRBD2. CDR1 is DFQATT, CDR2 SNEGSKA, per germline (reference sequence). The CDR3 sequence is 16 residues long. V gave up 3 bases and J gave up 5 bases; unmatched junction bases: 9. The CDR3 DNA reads TGCAGTGCTAGGCCTACTAGCGGGAGGGCCGGGGAGACCCAGTACTTC. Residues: CSARPTSGRAGETQYF.

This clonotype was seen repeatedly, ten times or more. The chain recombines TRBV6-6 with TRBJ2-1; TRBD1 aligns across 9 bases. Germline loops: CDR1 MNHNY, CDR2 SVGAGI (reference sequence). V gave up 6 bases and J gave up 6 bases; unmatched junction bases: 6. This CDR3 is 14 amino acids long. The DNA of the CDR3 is TGTGCCAGCAGCAGGGACAGGGTCGGCAATGAGCAGTTCTTC. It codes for CASSRDRVGNEQFF.

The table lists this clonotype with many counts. Written as DNA, the CDR3 is TGTGCCAGCAGTTTTCCTGCACTCACTGAAGCTTTCTTT. It is translated as CASSFPALTEAFF. The chain combines TRBV12-3 or TRBV12-4 with TRBJ1-1; D not resolved. This CDR3 region has 13 residues. The V end lost 3 bases, the J end lost 4 bases, and 9 bases lay between the germline ends.

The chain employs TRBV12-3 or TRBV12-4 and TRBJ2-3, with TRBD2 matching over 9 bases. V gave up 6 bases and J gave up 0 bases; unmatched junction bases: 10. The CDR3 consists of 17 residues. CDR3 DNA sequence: TGTGCCAGCAGCTTCCTGGGGCTAGCGGGGAGCACAGATACGCAGTATTTT. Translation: CASSFLGLAGSTDTQYF.

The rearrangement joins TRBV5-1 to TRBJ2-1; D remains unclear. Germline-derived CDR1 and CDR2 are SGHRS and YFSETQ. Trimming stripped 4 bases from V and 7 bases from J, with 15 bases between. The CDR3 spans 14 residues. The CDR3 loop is CASSPGSSWNEQFF. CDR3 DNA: TGCGCCAGCAGCCCCGGGTCCTCGTGGAATGAGCAGTTCTTC.

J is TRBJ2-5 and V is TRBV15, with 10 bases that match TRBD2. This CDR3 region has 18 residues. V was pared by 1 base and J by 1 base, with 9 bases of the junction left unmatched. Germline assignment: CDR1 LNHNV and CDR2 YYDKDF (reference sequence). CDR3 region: CATSRGGLAGGSQETQYF. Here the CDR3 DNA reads TGTGCCACCAGCAGAGGGGGATTAGCGGGGGGATCCCAAGAGACCCAGTACTTC.

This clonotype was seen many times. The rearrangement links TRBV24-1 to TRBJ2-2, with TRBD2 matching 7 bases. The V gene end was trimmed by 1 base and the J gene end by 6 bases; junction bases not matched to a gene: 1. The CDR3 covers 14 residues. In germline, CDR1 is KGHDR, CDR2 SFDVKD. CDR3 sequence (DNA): TGTGCCACCAGTGATTTCGCGGGAGCCGGGGAGCTGTTTTTT. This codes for CATSDFAGAGELFF.